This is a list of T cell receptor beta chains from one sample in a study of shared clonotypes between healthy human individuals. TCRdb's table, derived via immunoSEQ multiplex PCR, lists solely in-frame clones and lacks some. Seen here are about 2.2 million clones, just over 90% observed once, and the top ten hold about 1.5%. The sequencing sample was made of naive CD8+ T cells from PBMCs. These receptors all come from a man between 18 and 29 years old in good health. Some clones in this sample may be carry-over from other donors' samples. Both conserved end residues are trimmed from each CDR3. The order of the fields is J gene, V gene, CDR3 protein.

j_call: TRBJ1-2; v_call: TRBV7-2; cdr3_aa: ASSLSLNYGYT
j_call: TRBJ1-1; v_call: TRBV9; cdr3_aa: ASSKRGNTEAF
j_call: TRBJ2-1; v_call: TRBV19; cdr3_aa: ASSIDLGTGNNEQF
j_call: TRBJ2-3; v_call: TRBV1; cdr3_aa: TSSQDRGLGADTQY
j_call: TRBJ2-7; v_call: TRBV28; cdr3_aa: ASTKSSYEQY
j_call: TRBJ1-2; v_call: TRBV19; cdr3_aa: ASSVENYGYT
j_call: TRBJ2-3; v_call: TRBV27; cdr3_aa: ASSPLLVISTDTQY
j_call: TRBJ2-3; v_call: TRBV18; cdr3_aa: ASSPGLAGDTDTQY
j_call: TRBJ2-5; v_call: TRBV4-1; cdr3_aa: ASSQVTSGRGETQY
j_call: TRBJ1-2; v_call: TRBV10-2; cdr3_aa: ASSERGGSDGYT
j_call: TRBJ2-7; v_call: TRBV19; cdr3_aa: ASSTRTGGTYEQY
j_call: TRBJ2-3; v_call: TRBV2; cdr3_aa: ASSDWIAGTDTQY
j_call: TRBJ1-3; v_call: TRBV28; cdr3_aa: ASRVGEGSGNTIY
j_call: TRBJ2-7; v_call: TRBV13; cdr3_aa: ASSLGLGEQY
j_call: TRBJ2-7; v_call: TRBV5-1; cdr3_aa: ASSLEAGPYEQY
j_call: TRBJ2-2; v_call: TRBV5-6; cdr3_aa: ASSYVGDTGELF
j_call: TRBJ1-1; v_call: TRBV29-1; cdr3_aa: SVEGTGIITEAF
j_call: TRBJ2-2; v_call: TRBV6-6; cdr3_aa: ASSPDSNTGELF
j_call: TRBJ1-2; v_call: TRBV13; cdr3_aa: ASRTTGDYGYT
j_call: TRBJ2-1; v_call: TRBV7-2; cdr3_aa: ASSLGGRGRYNEQF
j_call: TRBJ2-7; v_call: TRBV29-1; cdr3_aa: SALGGGEQY
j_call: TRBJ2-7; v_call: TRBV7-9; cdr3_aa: ASSLSLNPVSYEQY
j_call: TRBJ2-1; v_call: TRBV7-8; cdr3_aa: ASSRRVEQF
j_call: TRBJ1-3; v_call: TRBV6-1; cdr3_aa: ASSPPVGGNTIY
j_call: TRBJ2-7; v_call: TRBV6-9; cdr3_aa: ASRDRAYEQY
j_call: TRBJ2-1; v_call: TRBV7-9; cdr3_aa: ASSARGPDYHEQF
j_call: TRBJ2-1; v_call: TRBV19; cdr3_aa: ASSIFLGGANNEQF
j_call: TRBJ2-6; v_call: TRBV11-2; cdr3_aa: ASSLSMGANVLT
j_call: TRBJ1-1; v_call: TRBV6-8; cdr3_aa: ASRMTVRAF
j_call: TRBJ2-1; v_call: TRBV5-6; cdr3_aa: ASSLLAGFSHEQF
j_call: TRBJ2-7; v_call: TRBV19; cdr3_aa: ASSIGMNTISYEQY
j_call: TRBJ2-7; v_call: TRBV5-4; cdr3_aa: ASSLDRGFSYEQY
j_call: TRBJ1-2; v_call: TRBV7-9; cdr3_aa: ASWGPEGPSRGYT
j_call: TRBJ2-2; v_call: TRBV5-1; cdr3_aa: ASSGTGELF
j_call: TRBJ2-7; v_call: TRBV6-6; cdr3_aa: ASSSAGGGYEQY
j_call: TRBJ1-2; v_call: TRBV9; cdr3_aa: ASSVAGREGRTGGYT
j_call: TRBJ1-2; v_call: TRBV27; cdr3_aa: ASSPSAGTVNYGYT
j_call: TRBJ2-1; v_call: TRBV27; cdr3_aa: ASSLSSGGRLVNEQF
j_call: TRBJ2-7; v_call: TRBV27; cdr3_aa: ASSLSGGEWSYEQY
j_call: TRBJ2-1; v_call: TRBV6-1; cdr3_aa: ASSGQGARGEQF
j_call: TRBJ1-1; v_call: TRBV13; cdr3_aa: ASSSDRANTEAF